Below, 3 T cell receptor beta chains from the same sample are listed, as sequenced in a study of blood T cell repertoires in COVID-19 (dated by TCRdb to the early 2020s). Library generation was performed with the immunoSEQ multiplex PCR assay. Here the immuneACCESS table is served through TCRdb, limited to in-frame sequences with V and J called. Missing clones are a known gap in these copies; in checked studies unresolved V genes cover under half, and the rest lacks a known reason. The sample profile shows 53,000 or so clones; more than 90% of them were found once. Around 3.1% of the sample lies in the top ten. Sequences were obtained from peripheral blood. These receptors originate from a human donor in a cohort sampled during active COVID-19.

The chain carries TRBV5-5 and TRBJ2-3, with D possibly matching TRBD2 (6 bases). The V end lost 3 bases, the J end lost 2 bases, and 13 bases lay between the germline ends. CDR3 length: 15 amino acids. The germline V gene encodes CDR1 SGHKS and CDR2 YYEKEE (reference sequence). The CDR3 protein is CASSSLADYTDTQYF. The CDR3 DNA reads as TGTGCCAGCAGCTCGTTAGCGGATTACACAGATACGCAGTATTTT. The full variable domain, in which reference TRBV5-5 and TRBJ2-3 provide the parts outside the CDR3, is DAGVTQSPTHLIKTRGQQVTLRCSPISGHKSVSWYQQVLGQGPQFIFQYYEKEERGRGNFPDRFSARQFPNYSSELNVNALLLGDSALYLCASSSLADYTDTQYFGPGTRLTVL.

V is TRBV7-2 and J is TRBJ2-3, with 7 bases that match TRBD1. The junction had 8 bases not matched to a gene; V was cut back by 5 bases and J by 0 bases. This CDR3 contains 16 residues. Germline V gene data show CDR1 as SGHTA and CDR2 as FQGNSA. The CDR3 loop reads CASSLLQGTSTDTQYF. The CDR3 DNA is TGTGCCAGCAGCCTCCTACAGGGGACCAGCACAGATACGCAGTATTTT.

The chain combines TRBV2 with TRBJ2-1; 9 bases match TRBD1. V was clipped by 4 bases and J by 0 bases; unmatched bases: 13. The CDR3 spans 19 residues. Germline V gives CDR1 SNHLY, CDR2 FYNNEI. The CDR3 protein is CASSARGQGRMGSYNEQFF. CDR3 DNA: TGTGCCAGCAGTGCGCGAGGACAGGGGAGAATGGGCTCCTACAATGAGCAGTTCTTC.